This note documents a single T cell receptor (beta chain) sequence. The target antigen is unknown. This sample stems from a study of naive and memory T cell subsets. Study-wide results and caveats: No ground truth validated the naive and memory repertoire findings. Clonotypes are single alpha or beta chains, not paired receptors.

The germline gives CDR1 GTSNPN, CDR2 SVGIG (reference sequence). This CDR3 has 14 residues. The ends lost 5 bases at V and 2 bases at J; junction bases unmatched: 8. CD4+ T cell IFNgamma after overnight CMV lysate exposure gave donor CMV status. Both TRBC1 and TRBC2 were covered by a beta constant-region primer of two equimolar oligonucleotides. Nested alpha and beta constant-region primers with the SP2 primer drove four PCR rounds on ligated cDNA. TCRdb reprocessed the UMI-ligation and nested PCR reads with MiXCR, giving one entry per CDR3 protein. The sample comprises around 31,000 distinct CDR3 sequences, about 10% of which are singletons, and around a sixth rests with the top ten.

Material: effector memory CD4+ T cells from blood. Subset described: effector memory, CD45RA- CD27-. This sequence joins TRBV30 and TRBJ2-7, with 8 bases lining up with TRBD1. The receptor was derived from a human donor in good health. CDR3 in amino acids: CAWYRTGITYEQYF. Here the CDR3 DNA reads TGTGCCTGGTACAGGACAGGGATTACCTACGAGCAGTACTTC.